This entry is about one T cell receptor beta chain. The sample comes from a study of blood T cell repertoires in COVID-19. Profiled with immunoSEQ multiplex PCR; TCRdb holds only in-frame clones, not every one. The sample holds more than 85,000 clones, 85% to 90% seen once. The Seattle site enrolled patients during active infection and followed them longitudinally. This TCR derives from a human donor with COVID-19, enrolled during active disease. The donor label of this sample is uncertain. Sequencing used peripheral blood.

This CDR3 reads CASSPPSYNEQFF. As DNA, the CDR3 is TGTGCCAGCTCACCACCGAGCTACAATGAGCAGTTCTTC. This chain connects TRBV18 to TRBJ2-1; D is ambiguous. Germline assignment: CDR1 KGHSH and CDR2 LQKENI. The CDR3 is 13 amino acids. V lost 0 bases and J 3 bases, leaving 3 bases between the germline ends. Full variable domain (missing parts from reference TRBV18 and TRBJ2-1): NAGVMQNPRHLVRRRGQEARLRCSPMKGHSHVYWYRQLPEEGLKFMVYLQKENIIDESGMPKERFSAEFPKEGPSILRIQQVVRGDSAAYFCASSPPSYNEQFFGPGTRLTVL.